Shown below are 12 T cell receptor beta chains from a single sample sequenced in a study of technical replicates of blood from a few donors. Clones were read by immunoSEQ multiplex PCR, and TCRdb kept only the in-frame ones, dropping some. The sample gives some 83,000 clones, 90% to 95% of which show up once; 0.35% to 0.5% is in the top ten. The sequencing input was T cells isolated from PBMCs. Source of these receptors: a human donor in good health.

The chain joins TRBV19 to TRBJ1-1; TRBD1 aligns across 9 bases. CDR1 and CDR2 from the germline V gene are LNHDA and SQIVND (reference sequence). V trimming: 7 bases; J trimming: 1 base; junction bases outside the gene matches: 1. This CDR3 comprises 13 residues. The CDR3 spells CASKGQGNTEAFF. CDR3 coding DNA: TGTGCCAGTAAGGGACAGGGGAACACTGAAGCTTTCTTT.

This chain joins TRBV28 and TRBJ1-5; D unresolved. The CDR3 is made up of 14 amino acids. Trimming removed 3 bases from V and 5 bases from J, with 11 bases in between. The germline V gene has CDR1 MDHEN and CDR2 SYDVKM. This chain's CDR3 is CASSFTSRYQPQHF. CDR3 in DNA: TGTGCCAGCAGTTTTACATCCCGCTATCAGCCCCAGCATTTT.

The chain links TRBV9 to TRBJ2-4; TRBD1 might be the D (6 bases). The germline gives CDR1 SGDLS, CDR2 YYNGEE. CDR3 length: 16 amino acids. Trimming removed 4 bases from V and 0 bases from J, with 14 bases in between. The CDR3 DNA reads TGTGCCAGCAGCCTTGGGACAACGCTAGCCAAAAACATTCAGTACTTC. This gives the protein CASSLGTTLAKNIQYF.

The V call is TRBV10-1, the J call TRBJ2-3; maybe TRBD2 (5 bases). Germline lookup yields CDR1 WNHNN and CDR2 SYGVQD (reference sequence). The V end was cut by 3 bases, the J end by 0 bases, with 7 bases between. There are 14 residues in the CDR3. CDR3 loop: CASSDGGSTDTQYF. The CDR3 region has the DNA TGCGCCAGCAGTGACGGCGGGAGCACAGATACGCAGTATTTT.

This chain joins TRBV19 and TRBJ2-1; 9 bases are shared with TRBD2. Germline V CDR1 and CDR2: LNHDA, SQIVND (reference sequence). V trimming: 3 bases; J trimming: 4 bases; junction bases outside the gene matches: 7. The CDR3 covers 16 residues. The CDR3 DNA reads TGTGCCAGTAGTATTCCAGCGGGAGGAACATACAATGAGCAGTTCTTC. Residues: CASSIPAGGTYNEQFF.

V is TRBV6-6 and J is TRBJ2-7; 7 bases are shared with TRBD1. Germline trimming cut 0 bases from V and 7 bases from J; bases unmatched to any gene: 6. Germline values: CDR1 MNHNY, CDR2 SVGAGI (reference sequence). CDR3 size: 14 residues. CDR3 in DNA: TGTGCCAGCAGTTACTCCGGACAGGACCGAGAGCAGTACTTC. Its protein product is CASSYSGQDREQYF.

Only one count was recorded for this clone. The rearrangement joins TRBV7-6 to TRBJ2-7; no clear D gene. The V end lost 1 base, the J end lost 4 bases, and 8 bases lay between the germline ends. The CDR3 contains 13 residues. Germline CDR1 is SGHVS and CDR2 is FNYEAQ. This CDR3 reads CASSLVMRYEQYF. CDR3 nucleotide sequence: TGTGCCAGCAGCTTAGTGATGAGGTACGAGCAGTACTTC.

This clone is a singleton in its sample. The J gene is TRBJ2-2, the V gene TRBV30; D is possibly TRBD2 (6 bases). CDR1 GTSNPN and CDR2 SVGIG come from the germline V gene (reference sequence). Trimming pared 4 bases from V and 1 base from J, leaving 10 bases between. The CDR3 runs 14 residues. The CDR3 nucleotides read TGTGCCTGGACTAGCGTCTTGAACACCGGGGAGCTGTTTTTT. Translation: CAWTSVLNTGELFF.

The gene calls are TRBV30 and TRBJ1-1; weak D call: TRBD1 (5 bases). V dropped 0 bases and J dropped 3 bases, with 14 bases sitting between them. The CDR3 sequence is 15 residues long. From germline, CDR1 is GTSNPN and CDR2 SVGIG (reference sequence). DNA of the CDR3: TGTGCCTGGAGTGTTCCGGGAGAGGGGTACACTGAAGCTTTCTTT. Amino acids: CAWSVPGEGYTEAFF.

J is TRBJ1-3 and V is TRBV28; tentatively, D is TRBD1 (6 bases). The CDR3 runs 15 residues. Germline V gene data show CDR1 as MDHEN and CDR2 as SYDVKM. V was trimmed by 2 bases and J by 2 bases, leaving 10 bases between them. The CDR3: CASSLNSGAGNTIYF. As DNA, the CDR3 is TGTGCCAGCAGTTTAAATTCAGGGGCTGGAAACACCATATATTTT. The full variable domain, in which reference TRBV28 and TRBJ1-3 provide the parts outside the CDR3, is DVKVTQSSRYLVKRTGEKVFLECVQDMDHENMFWYRQDPGLGLRLIYFSYDVKMKEKGDIPEGYSVSREKKERFSLILESASTNQTSMYLCASSLNSGAGNTIYFGEGSWLTVV.

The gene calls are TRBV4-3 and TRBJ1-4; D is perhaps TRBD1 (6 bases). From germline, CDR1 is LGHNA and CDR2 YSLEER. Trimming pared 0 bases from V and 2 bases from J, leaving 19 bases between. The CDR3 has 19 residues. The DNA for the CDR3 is TGCGCCAGCAGCCAAGATGTAACAGGGAGGGTTGGCACTAATGAAAAACTGTTTTTT. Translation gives CASSQDVTGRVGTNEKLFF.

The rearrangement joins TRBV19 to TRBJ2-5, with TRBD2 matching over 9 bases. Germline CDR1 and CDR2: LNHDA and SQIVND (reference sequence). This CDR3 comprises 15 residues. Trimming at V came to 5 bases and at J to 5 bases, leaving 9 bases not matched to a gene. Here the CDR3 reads CASSLAGVGSETQYF. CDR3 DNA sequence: TGTGCCAGTAGTTTAGCGGGAGTGGGTTCGGAGACCCAGTACTTC. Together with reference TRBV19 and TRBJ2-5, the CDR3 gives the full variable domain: DGGITQSPKYLFRKEGQNVTLSCEQNLNHDAMYWYRQDPGQGLRLIYYSQIVNDFQKGDIAEGYSVSREKKESFPLTVTSAQKNPTAFYLCASSLAGVGSETQYFGPGTRLLVL.